This TCR beta chain was captured in a study of T cell repertoires in cytomegalovirus infection. As for the study in general: CMV infection and matching HLA type were both indicated by public TCR beta signatures.

Worth noting for this clonotype: Antigen specificity is unknown.

Trimming removed 2 bases at V and 6 bases at J, with 25 bases between. This CDR3 spans 18 amino acids. Looked up from germline, CDR1 is SNHLY and CDR2 is FYNNEI. One entry per CDR3 protein, called by TCRdb with MiXCR from the reads. This sample has some 350,000 distinct CDR3 sequences, with 25% to 30% found just once. The source is a human donor in good health (CMV status not recorded). Some clones in this sample may be carry-over from other donors' samples. The chain employs TRBV2 and TRBJ1-1, with D possibly being TRBD1 (5 bases). The sample in question was cultured PBMCs, obtained from culture after CMV antigen stimulation. CDR3 in amino acids: CASSELKVKFDSTPEAFF. The CDR3 DNA sequence: TGTGCCAGCAGTGAACTTAAAGTAAAGTTCGACAGTACCCCTGAAGCTTTCTTT. Full variable domain (missing parts from reference TRBV2 and TRBJ1-1): EPEVTQTPSHQVTQMGQEVILRCVPISNHLYFYWYRQILGQKVEFLVSFYNNEISEKSEIFDDQFSVERPDGSNFTLKIRSTKLEDSAMYFCASSELKVKFDSTPEAFFGQGTRLTVV.